Following are 24 T cell receptor beta chains from one sample sequenced in a study of control samples from healthy donors and cancer patients. The method was immunoSEQ multiplex PCR; TCRdb's version includes in-frame clones alone and lacks a portion of them. The sample lists about 410,000 clones, about 93% occurring once. Sequenced sample: PBMCs. Receptors originate from a man aged 35-49 years with head and neck cancer.

The chain combines TRBV28 with TRBJ2-2; 10 nucleotides match TRBD1. Germline V lookup: CDR1 MDHEN, CDR2 SYDVKM. This CDR3 is 16 amino acids long. V lost 6 bases and J lost 1; bases outside the gene matches: 5. CDR3 loop: CASRHDRGQNTGELFF. The CDR3 DNA is TGTGCCAGCAGACACGACAGGGGGCAGAACACCGGGGAGCTGTTTTTT.

V usage is TRBV4-3 and J usage is TRBJ1-2; D perhaps matches TRBD1 (6 bases). CDR1 is LGHNA and CDR2 is YSLEER in the germline V gene. Trimming pared 2 bases from V and 8 bases from J, leaving 15 bases between. The length of the CDR3 is 14 residues. The CDR3 reads CASSQTQGTGGYTF. CDR3 bases: TGCGCCAGCAGCCAAACACAGGGTACGGGGGGCTACACCTTC.

The rearrangement uses TRBV7-3 and TRBJ1-2; TRBD1 is a possible D gene (5 bases). The CDR3 extends over 13 amino acids. Per germline, CDR1 SGHTA and CDR2 FQGTGA. Trimming cost V 5 bases and J 12 bases, with 19 bases left between them. The chain's CDR3 is CASSPQGNGFHTF. DNA of the CDR3: TGTGCCAGCAGCCCTCAGGGAAACGGCTTCCACACCTTC.

This clone came up once. This sequence joins TRBV30 and TRBJ1-3; 11 nucleotides line up with TRBD1. After removal of 3 bases from V and 0 bases from J, the junction contained 4 bases not matched to a gene. The CDR3 contains 16 residues. Germline V gives CDR1 GTSNPN, CDR2 SVGIG (reference sequence). CDR3 bases: TGTGCCTGGAGCTTCGGGACAGGGGGCTCTGGAAACACCATATATTTT. The encoded protein is CAWSFGTGGSGNTIYF.

J is TRBJ2-5 and V is TRBV5-5; D may be TRBD1 (6 bases). V lost 3 bases and J lost 0, with 12 bases in between. The CDR3 contains 15 residues. Per germline, CDR1 SGHKS and CDR2 YYEKEE (reference sequence). CDR3 coding DNA: TGTGCCAGCAGCTCACCAACAGGGTACCAAGAGACCCAGTACTTC. Amino acid sequence: CASSSPTGYQETQYF.

This chain uses TRBV4-1 with TRBJ1-1; no reliable D call. Germline loops: CDR1 MGHRA, CDR2 YSYEKL. V was pared by 1 base and J by 9 bases, with 15 bases between. This CDR3 comprises 14 residues. The CDR3 DNA is TGCGCCAGCAGCCAAGCCGAGCCCTCGGGTAAAGCTTTCTTT. Protein product: CASSQAEPSGKAFF.

This clone has only one observation. This chain joins TRBV30 and TRBJ1-5, with D tentatively TRBD1 (6 bases). CDR3 size: 18 residues. V gave up 0 bases and J gave up 0 bases, with 18 bases separating them. The V gene's germline CDR1 is GTSNPN and CDR2 SVGIG (reference sequence). The DNA for the CDR3 is TGTGCCTGGAGTGTAAAGGTGGGACACCAGTATAGCAATCAGCCCCAGCATTTT. Its translation is CAWSVKVGHQYSNQPQHF. Filled out from reference TRBV30 and TRBJ1-5, the complete variable domain reads SQTIHQWPATLVQPVGSPLSLECTVEGTSNPNLYWYRQAAGRGLQLLFYSVGIGQISSEVPQNLSASRPQDRQFILSSKKLLLSDSGFYLCAWSVKVGHQYSNQPQHFGDGTRLSIL.

The gene calls are TRBV18 and TRBJ2-7, with D maybe TRBD1 (6 bases). The germline CDR1 and CDR2 sequences are KGHSH and LQKENI. Deletions cut 3 bases from V and 2 bases from J, with 11 bases between. The CDR3 contains 14 residues. CDR3 sequence reads: CASSPDSITYEQYF. The CDR3 DNA is TGTGCCAGCTCACCGGACAGCATTACCTACGAGCAGTACTTC.

The chain links TRBV9 to TRBJ2-7, with 7 bases fitting TRBD1. This CDR3 is 14 amino acids long. J gave up 3 bases and V 6 bases, and 9 bases lay outside the gene matches. Per the germline V gene, CDR1 is SGDLS and CDR2 is YYNGEE. The CDR3: CASNSGQFLYEQYF. The DNA for the CDR3 is TGTGCCAGCAATTCGGGACAGTTCCTCTACGAGCAGTACTTC.

V gene TRBV18 combines with J gene TRBJ2-5, with D maybe TRBD2 (6 bases). The CDR3 runs 15 residues. Trimming took 6 bases from V and 4 from J, leaving 18 bases between them. CDR1 is KGHSH, CDR2 LQKENI, per germline. CDR3 in amino acids: CASSRFAGGTETQYF. The CDR3 DNA reads TGTGCCAGCTCCCGATTCGCCGGGGGTACAGAGACCCAGTACTTC.

The chain carries TRBV5-6 and TRBJ2-3, with a tentative D call TRBD1 (5 bases). There are 12 residues in the CDR3. Germline V gives CDR1 SGHDT, CDR2 YYEEEE. The V end was cut by 4 bases, the J end by 6 bases, with 9 bases between. The CDR3 region has the DNA TGTGCCAGCAGCCCACAGGATGATACGCAGTATTTT. This translates into CASSPQDDTQYF.

V gene TRBV5-1 combines with J gene TRBJ1-1; D not certain. The germline V and J ends were trimmed by 4 bases and 0 bases, with 10 bases remaining between them. The CDR3 is 14 residues long. Germline V CDR1 and CDR2: SGHRS, YFSETQ. Here the CDR3 reads CASSATRMNTEAFF. In DNA form, the CDR3 reads TGCGCCAGCAGCGCTACAAGGATGAACACTGAAGCTTTCTTT.

A note on this clone: Germline is not matched at one junction end, which may reflect a read error. The chain employs TRBV3-1 (or the pseudogene TRBV3-2) and TRBJ2-1, with D hard to call. There are 16 residues in the CDR3. The germline V gene has CDR1 LGHDT and CDR2 YNNKEL (reference sequence). In DNA, the CDR3 is TGTGCCAGTAGCCAACGGAGAGGAAGCTCCTACAATGAGCAGTTCTTC. Amino acid sequence: CASSQRRGSSYNEQFF.

This clone showed up just once. The V call is TRBV19, the J call TRBJ2-7; 8 bases line up with TRBD2. Germline lookup yields CDR1 LNHDA and CDR2 SQIVND (reference sequence). The CDR3 runs 15 residues. Germline trimming cut 5 bases from V and 3 bases from J; bases unmatched to any gene: 9. The CDR3 loop reads CASSSSSGNYYEQYF. In DNA, the CDR3 is TGTGCCAGTAGTTCGAGTAGCGGGAACTACTACGAGCAGTACTTC.

The rearrangement joins TRBV4-3 to TRBJ2-5; D gene uncertain. From germline, CDR1 is LGHNA and CDR2 YSLEER. The CDR3 runs to 16 residues. Trimming took 1 base from V and 1 from J, leaving 13 bases between them. CDR3 sequence reads: CASSQGRARLQETQYF. CDR3 nucleotides: TGCGCCAGCAGCCAAGGTCGTGCCCGGCTCCAAGAGACCCAGTACTTC.

The chain joins TRBV6-5 to TRBJ2-7; no reliable D call. The CDR3 extends over 13 amino acids. Germline assignment: CDR1 MNHEY and CDR2 SVGAGI. Trimming removed 7 bases at V and 1 base at J, with 11 bases between. CDR3 in DNA: TGTGCCAGCAATATATTATTGTCCTACGAGCAGTACTTC. The encoded protein is CASNILLSYEQYF.

This clone was seen a handful of times. CDR3 DNA: TGTGCCAGCAGGTTGACCTTGGGACAGCTCACAGATACGCAGTATTTT. Its protein product is CASRLTLGQLTDTQYF. The chain is built from TRBV5-4 and TRBJ2-3, with 7 bases fitting TRBD1. Germline V gene lookup returns CDR1 SGHNT and CDR2 YYREEE (reference sequence). The CDR3 spans 16 residues. After removal of 5 bases from V and 2 bases from J, the junction contained 11 bases not matched to a gene.

This clone has a handful of counts. The genes are TRBV2 and TRBJ2-1; maybe TRBD2 (6 bases). This CDR3 has 14 residues. Germline CDR1 and CDR2: SNHLY and FYNNEI. Trimming took 3 bases from V and 5 from J, leaving 11 bases between them. This chain's CDR3 is CASSDSGYNNEQFF. CDR3 nucleotide sequence: TGTGCCAGCAGTGATAGCGGATACAACAATGAGCAGTTCTTC.

The V and J genes are TRBV5-1 and TRBJ2-5, with 14 bases that match TRBD2. This CDR3 comprises 18 residues. The germline V gene encodes CDR1 SGHRS and CDR2 YFSETQ. With 2 bases clipped from V and 4 bases from J, the junction kept 10 bases outside the gene matches. The CDR3 bases are TGCGCCAGCAGCTTTGGATCGTTTGGGACTAGCGGGAGAGAGACCCAGTACTTC. Encoded protein: CASSFGSFGTSGRETQYF.

The V gene is TRBV28, the J gene TRBJ2-5, with 7 nucleotides matching TRBD1. The CDR3 spans 16 residues. V lost 4 bases to trimming and J lost 5 bases; unmatched junction nucleotides: 13. Germline CDR1 MDHEN, CDR2 SYDVKM. CDR3 amino acids: CASSSLPTGARETQYF. The CDR3 DNA follows: TGTGCCAGCAGTTCCTTGCCTACAGGGGCTCGGGAGACCCAGTACTTC.

The V and J genes are TRBV2 and TRBJ2-7, with D possibly matching TRBD2 (6 bases). The CDR3 runs 12 residues. With 6 bases removed from V and 10 bases from J, the gap between germline ends came to 16 bases. In germline, CDR1 is SNHLY, CDR2 FYNNEI. The CDR3 DNA is TGTGCCAGCAGCACAACGGGAGATGTTCAGTACTTC. It codes for CASSTTGDVQYF. Filled out from reference TRBV2 and TRBJ2-7, the complete variable domain reads EPEVTQTPSHQVTQMGQEVILRCVPISNHLYFYWYRQILGQKVEFLVSFYNNEISEKSEIFDDQFSVERPDGSNFTLKIRSTKLEDSAMYFCASSTTGDVQYFGPGTRLTVT.

The chain employs TRBV4-1 and TRBJ1-4, with D uncertain. The V end was cut by 1 base, the J end by 12 bases, with 12 bases between. The CDR3 sequence is 13 residues long. CDR1 and CDR2 (germline): MGHRA, YSYEKL. The CDR3 nucleotides are TGCGCCAGCAGCCAAGGTGCGGAGTCAGAACTGTTTTTT. Encoded protein: CASSQGAESELFF.

The V gene is TRBV19, the J gene TRBJ2-7; 12 nucleotides agree with TRBD1. The CDR3 has 14 residues. V lost 5 bases and J lost 4; bases outside the gene matches: 3. CDR1 is LNHDA, CDR2 SQIVND, per germline (reference sequence). The CDR3 protein is CASSWGQGAYEQYF. CDR3 DNA sequence: TGTGCCAGTAGTTGGGGACAGGGGGCTTACGAGCAGTACTTC.

V is TRBV5-4 and J is TRBJ2-4; weak D call: TRBD2 (8 bases). Germline CDR1 reads SGHNT; CDR2 reads YYREEE (reference sequence). The V end was cut by 3 bases, the J end by 9 bases, with 19 bases between. This CDR3 comprises 15 residues. The CDR3 nucleotides read TGTGCCAGCAGCTGGGCCCGGGAGGGGGCGGGCATTCAGTACTTC. Protein: CASSWAREGAGIQYF.